This is a list of T cell receptor beta chains from one sample in a study of control samples from healthy donors and cancer patients. Sequencing was performed with immunoSEQ multiplex PCR; in TCRdb, only in-frame clones are kept and a portion is missing. Of about 140,000 clones in the sample, around 94% were seen once. Sequencing was done on a sample of blood. The source is a man aged 40-49 years in good health. The CDR3 runs from the conserved cysteine through the conserved F or W. D genes are given only for firm matches. Clone size is not always given. Where it is, it says once, few, many or a class for expanded clones.

J | length | D | size | V | CDR3 | DNA
TRBJ1-1 | 16 | NA | NA | TRBV9 | CASSVDDEGNPPEAFF | TGTGCCAGCAGCGTAGATGACGAGGGAAATCCACCTGAAGCTTTCTTT
TRBJ2-7 | 15 | NA | NA | TRBV4-2 | CASSQEHRRGDEQYF | TGTGCCAGCAGCCAAGAGCATAGAAGGGGGGACGAGCAGTACTTC
TRBJ2-5 | 13 | NA | NA | TRBV10-1 | CASAAGLRETQYF | TGCGCCAGCGCCGCGGGTCTCCGGGAGACCCAGTACTTC
TRBJ1-1 | 17 | TRBD1 | NA | TRBV15 | CATSRETTGIMNTEAFF | TGTGCCACCAGCAGAGAAACGACAGGGATCATGAACACTGAAGCTTTCTTT
TRBJ2-2 | 14 | NA | NA | TRBV10-1 | CASSERRYTGELFF | TGCGCCAGCAGTGAAAGGAGGTACACCGGGGAGCTGTTTTTT
TRBJ1-5 | 15 | TRBD1 | once | TRBV5-1 | CASSLTGGSLQPQHF | TGCGCCAGCAGCTTGACAGGGGGATCCCTCCAGCCCCAGCATTTT
TRBJ1-2 | 15 | NA | NA | TRBV6-5 | CASRGISWLNYGYTF | TGTGCCAGCAGGGGTATTTCTTGGCTGAACTATGGCTACACCTTC
TRBJ2-2 | 18 | TRBD1 | NA | TRBV13 | CASSSSLDRITNTGELFF | TGTGCCAGCAGCTCATCCTTGGACAGGATTACGAACACCGGGGAGCTGTTTTTT
TRBJ2-7 | 14 | TRBD2 | NA | TRBV18 | CASSPGTSGYEQYF | TGTGCCAGCTCACCCGGGACTAGCGGATACGAGCAGTACTTC
TRBJ2-5 | 13 | TRBD2 | NA | TRBV6-5 | CASRNGLAGPEYF | TGTGCCAGCAGAAACGGACTAGCGGGTCCCGAATACTTC
TRBJ2-1 | 15 | NA | NA | TRBV6-5 | CASTLSGSSYNEQFF | TGTGCCAGCACCCTTAGCGGAAGCTCCTACAATGAGCAGTTCTTC
TRBJ2-5 | 13 | NA | NA | TRBV28 | CASRGGAPETQYF | TGTGCCAGCAGGGGGGGCGCCCCGGAGACCCAGTACTTC
TRBJ2-3 | 19 | TRBD2 | few | TRBV18 | CASSPEHHRWTSGEDTQYF | TGTGCCAGCTCGCCAGAACATCATCGATGGACTAGCGGGGAAGATACGCAGTATTTT
TRBJ2-2 | 12 | NA | NA | TRBV10-3 | CAITTGSGELFF | TGTGCCATCACCACAGGGTCCGGGGAGCTGTTTTTT
TRBJ2-2 | 21 | NA | NA | TRBV5-1 | CASSRREERWGRGPDTGELFF | TGCGCCAGCAGCCGCCGGGAGGAAAGGTGGGGCAGGGGGCCGGACACCGGGGAGCTGTTTTTT
TRBJ2-7 | 14 | TRBD2 | NA | TRBV10-3 | CAISLAGEIYEQYF | TGTGCCATCAGTTTAGCGGGGGAGATCTACGAGCAGTACTTC
TRBJ1-1 | 14 | NA | NA | TRBV7-9 | CASSLAQAVAEAFF | TGTGCCAGCAGCTTAGCGCAGGCGGTCGCTGAAGCTTTCTTT
TRBJ2-3 | 15 | TRBD2 | NA | TRBV3-1/TRBV3-2 | CASSQDWRERGTQYF | TGTGCCAGCAGCCAAGATTGGCGGGAGAGGGGTACGCAGTATTTT
TRBJ2-1 | 16 | TRBD2 | NA | TRBV28 | CASSLGTSGRGNEQFF | TGTGCCAGCAGTTTAGGGACTAGCGGGAGAGGTAATGAGCAGTTCTTC
TRBJ2-1 | 14 | NA | few | TRBV19 | CASSRLSTRDEQFF | TGTGCCAGTAGTAGGCTGAGTACAAGGGATGAGCAGTTCTTC
TRBJ2-7 | 15 | TRBD1 | NA | TRBV3-1/TRBV3-2 | CASSRGTGQGYEQYF | TGTGCCAGCAGCCGGGGTACGGGACAGGGCTACGAGCAGTACTTC
TRBJ1-5 | 13 | TRBD1 | NA | TRBV19 | CASQTGTNQPQHF | TGTGCCAGCCAGACAGGGACCAATCAGCCCCAGCATTTT
TRBJ1-2 | 14 | NA | NA | TRBV5-4 | CASSTSGTIVGYTF | TGTGCCAGCAGCACATCCGGGACGATTGTGGGCTACACCTTC
TRBJ1-3 | 14 | NA | NA | TRBV28 | CASTTGGLGNTIYF | TGTGCCAGCACAACCGGGGGCTTAGGAAACACCATATATTTT
TRBJ2-7 | 13 | TRBD1 | NA | TRBV24-1 | CATSEQGKNEQYF | TGTGCCACCAGTGAACAGGGGAAGAACGAGCAGTACTTC
TRBJ1-4 | 14 | NA | NA | TRBV25-1 | CASSEEPANEKLFF | TGTGCCAGCAGTGAGGAACCCGCTAATGAAAAACTGTTTTTT
TRBJ2-1 | 13 | TRBD1 | NA | TRBV5-6 | CASSYGTGNEQFF | TGTGCCAGCAGCTATGGGACAGGGAACGAGCAGTTCTTC
TRBJ2-7 | 15 | NA | NA | TRBV7-3 | CASSLVGAPSYEQYF | TGTGCCAGCAGCTTAGTGGGGGCTCCTTCCTACGAGCAGTACTTC
TRBJ2-5 | 15 | TRBD2 | once | TRBV4-1 | CASSQGGGRAETQYF | TGCGCCAGCAGCCAAGGGGGGGGGAGGGCGGAGACCCAGTACTTC
TRBJ1-4 | 13 | NA | NA | TRBV30 | CAWSVRPREKLFF | TGTGCCTGGAGTGTTAGGCCGCGTGAAAAACTGTTTTTT
TRBJ2-3 | 16 | TRBD2 | NA | TRBV4-1 | CASSQDGGGPGDTQYF | TGCGCCAGCAGCCAAGATGGGGGAGGGCCTGGAGATACGCAGTATTTT
TRBJ2-7 | 15 | TRBD1 | NA | TRBV5-1 | CASSLSGQGSYEQYF | TGCGCCAGCAGCCTATCGGGACAGGGCTCCTACGAGCAGTACTTC
TRBJ1-1 | 19 | NA | NA | TRBV12-5 | CASARPRDDRGGRNTEAFF | TGTGCTAGTGCCCGCCCGCGCGATGATCGGGGAGGGCGGAACACTGAAGCTTTCTTT
TRBJ1-2 | 13 | NA | NA | TRBV7-8 | CASSLGSFLGYTF | TGTGCCAGCAGCTTAGGGTCGTTCTTGGGCTACACCTTC
TRBJ2-6 | 14 | NA | NA | TRBV4-3 | CASSQDPGANVLTF | TGCGCCAGCAGCCAAGATCCCGGGGCCAACGTCCTGACTTTC
TRBJ2-7 | 16 | TRBD2 | NA | TRBV7-8 | CASSLEVAGGAYEQYF | TGTGCCAGCAGCTTAGAGGTGGCGGGGGGCGCCTACGAGCAGTACTTC
TRBJ1-2 | 14 | NA | NA | TRBV5-5 | CASSLRGRDYGYTF | TGTGCCAGCAGCTTGCGGGGGAGGGACTATGGCTACACCTTC
TRBJ2-3 | 14 | TRBD1 | NA | TRBV27 | CASRFDRGGDTQYF | TGTGCCAGCAGATTTGACAGGGGGGGAGATACGCAGTATTTT
TRBJ2-2 | 15 | NA | NA | TRBV28 | CASSSTSRNTGELFF | TGTGCCAGCAGTTCCACTAGCAGAAACACCGGGGAGCTGTTTTTT
TRBJ2-2 | 14 | NA | NA | TRBV7-9 | CASSQTGRTGELFF | TGTGCCAGCAGTCAGACAGGGAGGACCGGGGAGCTGTTTTTT
TRBJ2-3 | 13 | NA | NA | TRBV12-3/TRBV12-4 | CASSLTRWDTQYF | TGTGCCAGCAGTTTAACCCGATGGGATACGCAGTATTTT
TRBJ1-5 | 15 | NA | NA | TRBV7-6 | CASSLGHLSNQPQHF | TGTGCCAGCAGCTTAGGCCACCTTAGCAATCAGCCCCAGCATTTT
TRBJ1-1 | 18 | TRBD1 | once | TRBV6-1 | CASSVRTGLRIGGTEAFF | TGTGCCAGCAGTGTCCGGACAGGACTAAGGATTGGTGGCACTGAAGCTTTCTTT
TRBJ2-1 | 16 | TRBD1 | NA | TRBV18 | CASSPGQGAGLNEQFF | TGTGCCAGCTCACCGGGACAGGGGGCTGGGTTGAATGAGCAGTTCTTC
TRBJ2-5 | 16 | TRBD2 | NA | TRBV19 | CASSPLTEASGETQYF | TGTGCCAGTAGTCCCCTTACGGAGGCTAGCGGAGAGACCCAGTACTTC
TRBJ2-6 | 17 | NA | NA | TRBV11-2 | CASSLGVGAAGANVLTF | TGTGCCAGCAGCTTAGGTGTAGGGGCTGCTGGGGCCAACGTCCTGACTTTC
TRBJ2-2 | 15 | TRBD2 | many | TRBV7-3 | CASMTSGANTGELFF | TGTGCCAGTATGACTAGCGGGGCGAACACCGGGGAGCTGTTTTTT
TRBJ1-5 | 12 | NA | NA | TRBV12-3/TRBV12-4 | CASSRDNQPQHF | TGTGCCAGCAGCCGGGACAATCAGCCCCAGCATTTT
TRBJ1-6 | 15 | NA | NA | TRBV28 | CASSLGGRINSPLHF | TGTGCCAGCAGCCTCGGGGGACGGATCAATTCACCCCTCCACTTT
TRBJ1-1 | 18 | TRBD1 | NA | TRBV9 | CASSVPILDRGRHTEAFF | TGTGCCAGCAGCGTTCCGATTTTGGACAGGGGGCGTCACACTGAAGCTTTCTTT
TRBJ1-6 | 15 | NA | NA | TRBV19 | CASSIKRAENSPLHF | TGTGCCAGTAGTATTAAGCGGGCTGAGAATTCACCCCTCCACTTT
TRBJ2-7 | 13 | NA | NA | TRBV15 | CATSIDRVYEQYF | TGTGCCACCAGCATAGACAGAGTTTACGAGCAGTACTTC
TRBJ2-7 | 12 | NA | NA | TRBV10-3 | CATDKGRDEQYF | TGTGCCACCGATAAGGGCAGGGACGAGCAGTACTTC
TRBJ2-7 | 12 | NA | NA | TRBV25-1 | CASSGRYYEQYF | TGTGCCAGCAGTGGCAGGTACTACGAGCAGTACTTC
TRBJ2-5 | 16 | TRBD2 | NA | TRBV11-2 | CASSLNEGRVQETQYF | TGTGCCAGCAGCTTAAACGAGGGGAGGGTTCAGGAGACCCAGTACTTC
TRBJ2-1 | 14 | NA | NA | TRBV9 | CASSVEARYNEQFF | TGTGCCAGCAGCGTAGAAGCGAGGTACAATGAGCAGTTCTTC
TRBJ2-1 | 14 | NA | NA | TRBV5-1 | CASSSGVLNNEQFF | TGCGCCAGCAGCTCGGGCGTACTCAACAATGAGCAGTTCTTC
TRBJ1-1 | 15 | NA | NA | TRBV30 | CAWEGDRGADTEAFF | TGTGCCTGGGAGGGAGATAGGGGGGCGGACACTGAAGCTTTCTTT
TRBJ2-7 | 16 | TRBD1 | NA | TRBV6-2/TRBV6-3 | CASSYSWDRRSYEQYF | TGTGCCAGCAGTTACTCGTGGGACAGGCGATCCTACGAGCAGTACTTC
TRBJ1-1 | 16 | NA | NA | TRBV7-3 | CASSQAGATMNTEAFF | TGTGCCAGCAGCCAGGCGGGGGCGACTATGAACACTGAAGCTTTCTTT